These 27 T cell receptor beta chains share one sample of origin, sequenced in a study of metastatic and nonmetastatic thyroid tumors. TCRdb used MiXCR to call clones anew from the PCR reads. The data show more than 20,000 clones, around 20% seen once. Every patient was untreated before thyroid surgery. Sequenced: adjacent normal tissue. Every receptor here comes from a male donor with papillary thyroid cancer or a benign thyroid nodule (not recorded which). Some clones in this sample may be carry-over from other donors' samples.

This clone has a count of ten or more. The V gene is TRBV19, the J gene TRBJ1-5; weak D call: TRBD1 (5 bases). V dropped 1 base and J dropped 0 bases, with 13 bases sitting between them. The CDR3 has 17 residues. Germline V lookup: CDR1 LNHDA, CDR2 SQIVND (reference sequence). CDR3 loop: CASSIARGAYSNQPQHF. The CDR3 DNA reads as TGTGCCAGTAGTATAGCCCGCGGGGCGTATAGCAATCAGCCCCAGCATTTT.

This clone is labeled medium-sized. Other nucleotide sequences in the sample specify the same CDR3. V gene TRBV12-3 or TRBV12-4 combines with J gene TRBJ2-7, with 7 nucleotides matching TRBD2. The CDR3 is 13 residues long. V shed 4 bases, J shed 11 bases, and the junction held 11 bases outside the gene matches. DNA for the CDR3: TGTGCCAGCAGTTCTGCGGGACTAACGAAGGAGTACTTC. It is translated as CASSSAGLTKEYF.

This clone was detected many times. J is TRBJ2-5 and V is TRBV2; 8 bases are shared with TRBD2. Germline assignment: CDR1 SNHLY and CDR2 FYNNEI. With 5 bases clipped from V and 5 bases from J, the junction kept 7 bases outside the gene matches. This CDR3 contains 14 residues. CDR3 in DNA: TGTGCCAGCAGTTCTCGGGGGGGCGGGGAGACCCAGTACTTC. Amino acid sequence: CASSSRGGGETQYF.

This rearrangement joins TRBV5-1 to TRBJ1-3, with 8 bases aligning to TRBD1. Germline V lookup: CDR1 SGHRS, CDR2 YFSETQ. With 3 bases clipped from V and 7 bases from J, the junction kept 12 bases outside the gene matches. The CDR3 spans 16 residues. This CDR3 reads CASSSGGLSLGNTIYF. CDR3 bases: TGCGCCAGCAGCTCAGGGGGCCTCTCTCTGGGGAACACCATATATTTT.

This clone was observed a few times. At one end the junction does not follow the germline gene, possibly because of a read error. This chain uses TRBV6-5 with TRBJ1-2; TRBD1 is a possible D gene (5 bases). This CDR3 region has 13 residues. Germline CDR1 and CDR2: MNHEY and SVGAGI. The CDR3 DNA is TGTGTCAGCAGTTACGGGGCATCCGGTGGCTACACCTTC. The encoded protein is CVSSYGASGGYTF.

This clone was seen a handful of times. A clone one base away is much larger, so this may be a read error. V usage is TRBV9 and J usage is TRBJ2-3, with D possibly matching TRBD2 (5 bases). From germline, CDR1 is SGDLS and CDR2 YYNGEE. The CDR3 covers 17 residues. V dropped 3 bases and J dropped 4 bases, with 21 bases sitting between them. The CDR3 nucleotides read TGTGCCAGCAGCGGTAGCGTAACGTCCGGACCCGCAGATACGCAGTATTTT. It translates to CASSGSVTSGPADTQYF. The complete variable domain, with remaining parts taken from reference TRBV9 and TRBJ2-3, reads DSGVTQTPKHLITATGQRVTLRCSPRSGDLSVYWYQQSLDQGLQFLIQYYNGEERAKGNILERFSAQQFPDLHSELNLSSLELGDSALYFCASSGSVTSGPADTQYFGPGTRLTVL.

This chain connects TRBV9 to TRBJ2-5; 14 positions match TRBD2. V lost 1 base and J lost 3; bases outside the gene matches: 8. Germline CDR1 reads SGDLS; CDR2 reads YYNGEE. The CDR3 runs 18 residues. The CDR3 nucleotides are TGTGCCAGCAGCGTATCGGCGACTAGCGGGGGGGACAAAGAGACCCAGTACTTC. This codes for CASSVSATSGGDKETQYF.

By sample share, this clone is medium-sized (0.01 to 0.1%). The rearrangement joins TRBV7-9 to TRBJ2-7, with D possibly matching TRBD1 (5 bases). CDR1 is SEHNR, CDR2 FQNEAQ, per germline (reference sequence). Trimming removed 5 bases from V and 1 base from J, with 12 bases in between. This CDR3 has 14 residues. CDR3 residues: CASSHGHQSYEQYF. The CDR3 nucleotides are TGTGCCAGCAGCCATGGACATCAGTCCTACGAGCAGTACTTC.

A note on this clone: A much larger clone differs by one base, so this may be a read error. The chain carries TRBV6-1 and TRBJ1-3; the D is unclear. The CDR3 covers 14 residues. V lost 1 base and J 7 bases, leaving 11 bases between the germline ends. Germline V gives CDR1 MNHNS, CDR2 SASEGT. For the CDR3, the DNA is TGTGCCAGCAGTGAAGGGTTATCCGGGAACACCATATATTTT. Translated, it gives CASSEGLSGNTIYF.

This clone has a single count. V is TRBV20-1 and J is TRBJ2-7, with TRBD2 matching over 12 bases. The DNA end is a closer match to TRBJ2-5, so the J assignment may be wrong. The CDR3 is 14 residues long. Germline assignment: CDR1 DFQATT and CDR2 SNEGSKA (reference sequence). CDR3 protein: CSARRLAGAETQYF. CDR3 DNA sequence: TGCAGTGCTCGACGACTAGCGGGAGCTGAGACCCAGTACTTC.

This clone appeared many times. V usage is TRBV28 and J usage is TRBJ1-2; D gene unclear. CDR3 length: 15 residues. V lost 8 bases, J lost 4 bases, and 20 bases lay in between. From germline, CDR1 is MDHEN and CDR2 SYDVKM. The CDR3, as DNA: TGTGCCAGCGCCCTTAGCCCACTAACGGGCTATGGCTACACCTTC. It is translated as CASALSPLTGYGYTF.

This clone was detected a few times. The chain carries TRBV20-1 and TRBJ2-7, with D perhaps matching TRBD2 (6 bases). Trimming stripped 0 bases from V and 0 bases from J, with 15 bases between. Germline V gene data show CDR1 as DFQATT and CDR2 as SNEGSKA (reference sequence). CDR3 length equals 16 residues. Here the CDR3 DNA reads TGCAGTGCTAGAGATCTGGGCGGGGAGAGCTCCTACGAGCAGTACTTC. Protein sequence: CSARDLGGESSYEQYF.

The chain recombines TRBV7-3 with TRBJ2-1; D is ambiguous. Trimming removed 1 base from V and 9 bases from J, with 13 bases in between. Germline V gene lookup returns CDR1 SGHTA and CDR2 FQGTGA. The CDR3 runs to 14 residues. The CDR3 loop is CASSLSPHHGEQFF. CDR3 bases: TGTGCCAGCAGCTTAAGCCCCCACCACGGTGAGCAGTTCTTC.

This clone was counted ten times or more. V gene TRBV6-1 combines with J gene TRBJ1-1; no reliable D call. Germline V gene lookup returns CDR1 MNHNS and CDR2 SASEGT. Trimming took off 5 bases at V and 8 bases at J, with 15 bases between the two ends. The CDR3 extends over 13 amino acids. CDR3 in amino acids: CASSNGRLLEAFF. CDR3 nucleotides: TGTGCCAGCAGTAACGGACGGCTATTGGAAGCTTTCTTT.

The J gene is TRBJ2-7, the V gene TRBV5-1; D unresolved. The germline V and J ends were trimmed by 6 bases and 3 bases, with 16 bases remaining between them. The germline V gene has CDR1 SGHRS and CDR2 YFSETQ. The CDR3 is 14 amino acids. Written as DNA, the CDR3 is TGCGCCAGCACAGGTTCCCAACTACACTACGAGCAGTACGTC. It codes for CASTGSQLHYEQYV.

This clone has a count of ten or more. The J gene is TRBJ1-1, the V gene TRBV15; D unresolved. V dropped 4 bases and J dropped 5 bases, with 11 bases sitting between them. Germline V gene lookup returns CDR1 LNHNV and CDR2 YYDKDF (reference sequence). The CDR3 has 13 residues. As DNA, the CDR3 is TGTGCCACCAGCACTTCCACCCATACTGAAGCTTTCTTT. Translated, it gives CATSTSTHTEAFF.

This clone was found many times. This chain joins TRBV6-1 and TRBJ1-5; D may be TRBD1 (6 bases). The V gene lost 8 bases and the J gene lost 5 bases, with 25 bases spanning the gap. Per germline, CDR1 MNHNS and CDR2 SASEGT. This CDR3 region has 17 residues. The CDR3 DNA sequence: TGTGCCAGCGGGCCATTTCTTCCCGGGACATCCCATCAGCCCCAGCATTTT. This gives the protein CASGPFLPGTSHQPQHF.

This clone was found many times. Other DNA sequences in the same sample also yield this CDR3. The chain couples TRBV18 to TRBJ1-3; D is possibly TRBD1 (6 bases). The CDR3 runs 14 residues. Germline loops: CDR1 KGHSH, CDR2 LQKENI. V lost 3 bases, J lost 7 bases, and 13 bases lay in between. The CDR3 DNA reads TGTGCCAGCTCACCCGGGACATCGGGGAACACCATATATTTT. Its translation: CASSPGTSGNTIYF.

The sample holds many counts of this clone. This sequence joins TRBV9 and TRBJ1-5; unclear D gene. Germline CDR1 reads SGDLS; CDR2 reads YYNGEE. V lost 0 bases, J lost 7 bases, and 11 bases lay in between. CDR3 length equals 14 residues. The CDR3 region is CASSVDSRKQPQHF. The CDR3 region has the DNA TGTGCCAGCAGCGTAGACAGTCGGAAACAGCCCCAGCATTTT.

By its share, this clone is medium-sized. The genes are TRBV28 and TRBJ2-5; the D gene could be TRBD1 or TRBD2 (6 bases each). V was trimmed by 2 bases and J by 2 bases, leaving 12 bases between them. Per the germline V gene, CDR1 is MDHEN and CDR2 is SYDVKM. This CDR3 region has 15 residues. This CDR3 reads CASSLPGEAQETQYF. The CDR3 DNA is TGTGCCAGCAGTTTACCAGGGGAGGCGCAAGAGACCCAGTACTTC.

This clone was recorded a few times. Since no conserved phenylalanine or tryptophan closes the CDR3, a read error is the likely cause. This chain's CDR3 is CASSSNINRENTEAFY. The CDR3, as DNA: TGCGCCAGCAGTTCCAACATTAACAGGGAGAACACTGAAGCTTTCTAT. The V and J genes are TRBV10-2 and TRBJ1-1, with D possibly matching TRBD1 (6 bases). Germline assignment: CDR1 WSHSY and CDR2 SAAADI. The CDR3 is made up of 16 amino acids. V was shortened by 5 bases and J by 1 base, with 17 bases between the two germline ends.

Many counts were recorded for this clone. The gene calls are TRBV5-1 and TRBJ2-1; 9 bases line up with TRBD1. CDR1 SGHRS and CDR2 YFSETQ come from the germline V gene. The CDR3 sequence is 14 residues long. With 7 bases clipped from V and 3 bases from J, the junction kept 5 bases outside the gene matches. CDR3 DNA sequence: TGCGCCAGCGGAGGGACAGGGATCTACAATGAGCAGTTCTTC. This translates into CASGGTGIYNEQFF.

This chain links TRBV6-1 with TRBJ1-1; no definite D call. The CDR3 extends over 13 amino acids. With 8 bases removed from V and 1 base from J, the gap between germline ends came to 11 bases. Germline V gene sequence: CDR1 MNHNS, CDR2 SASEGT. CDR3 region: CASGSLANTEAFF. CDR3 DNA sequence: TGTGCCAGCGGCTCACTGGCGAACACTGAAGCTTTCTTT.

In this sample, this clone turned up once. The CDR3 end shows no conserved phenylalanine or tryptophan, and so a read error is likely. V and J are TRBV18 and TRBJ2-7; 9 bases map to TRBD1. CDR3 size: 15 residues. From germline, CDR1 is KGHSH and CDR2 LQKENI. The CDR3 protein is CASSSRTGVVYEQYS. DNA of the CDR3: TGCGCCAGCTCATCAAGGACAGGGGTGGTTTACGAGCAGTACTCC.

By proportion, this clone is medium-sized. V gene TRBV27 combines with J gene TRBJ2-1; TRBD1 matches at 10 bases. The CDR3 has 17 residues. Germline V lookup: CDR1 MNHEY, CDR2 SMNVEV (reference sequence). The J segment lost 7 bases and the V segment lost 2 bases, leaving 11 bases of the junction unmatched. The CDR3 DNA is TGTGCCAGCAGTTTACGGTTTCGGGGACAGGGGTGGAATGAGCAGTTCTTC. It specifies CASSLRFRGQGWNEQFF.

This sequence joins TRBV28 and TRBJ2-1, with 8 bases lining up with TRBD1. V lost 2 bases, J lost 6 bases, and 12 bases stayed unmatched. The CDR3 loop spans 17 amino acids. Germline-derived CDR1 and CDR2 are MDHEN and SYDVKM. DNA for the CDR3: TGTGCCAGCAGTTTAGGGACAGGCCCGCTGGGAGGCAATGAGCAGTTCTTC. Protein product: CASSLGTGPLGGNEQFF.

The chain is built from TRBV11-1 and TRBJ2-7, with TRBD1 identical over 9 bases. Trimming at V came to 7 bases and at J to 3 bases, leaving 16 bases not matched to a gene. CDR3 length: 17 amino acids. Germline V gene lookup returns CDR1 SGHAT and CDR2 FQDESV (reference sequence). The CDR3, as DNA: TGTGCCAGCACCTCGTGCTCGGGGGGACAGGGAATCTACGAGCAGTACTTC. Protein product: CASTSCSGGQGIYEQYF. Filled out from reference TRBV11-1 and TRBJ2-7, the complete variable domain reads EAEVAQSPRYKITEKSQAVAFWCDPISGHATLYWYRQILGQGPELLVQFQDESVVDDSQLPKDRFSAERLKGVDSTLKIQPAELGDSAMYLCASTSCSGGQGIYEQYFGPGTRLTVT.